Listed below are T cell receptor beta chains from one sample, sequenced in a study of shared clonotypes between healthy human individuals. Profiling relied on immunoSEQ multiplex PCR, and the TCRdb table lists in-frame clones only, not all of them. The data contain 950,000 to 1,100,000 clones, around three quarters of them singletons. Sample: memory CD4+ T cells from PBMCs. The receptors were sampled from a man younger than 30 in good health. Some clones in this sample may be carry-over from other donors' samples. Each CDR3 is given with its conserved first and last residue. D genes are given only for firm matches. Rows give clone size only sometimes, using once, few, many, or a class for an expanded clone.

NA	TRBJ2-5	TRBV18	NA	TGTGCCAGCTCACCGGACAGAGAAGAGACCCAGTACTTC	CASSPDREETQYF
NA	TRBJ2-1	TRBV9	TRBD1	TGTGCCAGCAGCGTAGGAGCGACAGGGGAGATACGGGGTGAGCAGTTCTTC	CASSVGATGEIRGEQFF
NA	TRBJ1-1	TRBV6-5	NA	TGTGCCAGCAGTTACAAGTGGGGGAAGAACACTGAAGCTTTCTTT	CASSYKWGKNTEAFF
once	TRBJ2-7	TRBV2	TRBD2	TGTGCCAGCAGGGAACTAGCGGGAGTCAGCGAGCAGTACTTC	CASRELAGVSEQYF
NA	TRBJ1-2	TRBV6-1	NA	TGTGCCAGCAGTCCCCAGGGGCGGGTAGGTGGCTACACCTTC	CASSPQGRVGGYTF
many	TRBJ1-5	TRBV7-8	NA	TGTGCCAGCAGCTTACGGCCGGACAGAAACAATCAGCCCCAGCATTTT	CASSLRPDRNNQPQHF
NA	TRBJ2-3	TRBV5-4	TRBD1	TGTGCCAGCAGTTCCCGGACAGGGCGAGATACGCAGTATTTT	CASSSRTGRDTQYF
NA	TRBJ2-5	TRBV29-1	TRBD2	TGCAGTGCCCAGGGCCCTAGCGGGAGGGCGGAGACCCAGTACTTC	CSAQGPSGRAETQYF
NA	TRBJ1-2	TRBV18	NA	TGTGCCAGCTCACCATTAGGGGAAGATGGCTACACCTTC	CASSPLGEDGYTF
NA	TRBJ2-2	TRBV11-3	TRBD2	TGTGCCAGCAGAGCCGGGACTAGCCCCGCCGGGGAGCTGTTTTTT	CASRAGTSPAGELFF
NA	TRBJ2-7	TRBV28	TRBD1	TGTGCCAGCACTTCCCCAGGACAGGTAGACTCCTACGAGCAGTACTTC	CASTSPGQVDSYEQYF
NA	TRBJ2-5	TRBV7-9	NA	TGTGCCAGCAGCTTAGTTCGGGAGACCCAGTACTTC	CASSLVRETQYF
NA	TRBJ2-7	TRBV7-2	NA	TGTGCCAGCAGCTTAGATGGTTGGGCAAGCGGGTCCTACGAGCAGTACTTC	CASSLDGWASGSYEQYF
NA	TRBJ2-5	TRBV20-1	NA	TGCAGTGCTCCTGGGCAAGAGACCCAGTACTTC	CSAPGQETQYF
NA	TRBJ1-1	TRBV11-2	NA	TGTGCCAGCAGCTTAGCTCTCGATACCAAAGCTTTCTTT	CASSLALDTKAFF
NA	TRBJ2-2	TRBV18	NA	TGTGCCAGCTCACCGCCCGGGGCATACGGAACCGGGGAGCTGTTTTTT	CASSPPGAYGTGELFF
NA	TRBJ2-7	TRBV11-1	TRBD1	TGTGCCAGCAGCCCTACCTCGGGTTCCGGGACAGGGGATCCCTACGAGCAGTACTTC	CASSPTSGSGTGDPYEQYF
NA	TRBJ2-7	TRBV6-6	NA	TGTGCCAGCAGTTACTCTTTGGAATCTACCTACGAGCAGTACTTC	CASSYSLESTYEQYF
NA	TRBJ1-3	TRBV5-6	TRBD1	TGTGCCAGCAGCGGAGAACTAGGGACAGACCTTGGAAACACCATATATTTT	CASSGELGTDLGNTIYF
NA	TRBJ2-1	TRBV5-1	TRBD1	TGCGCCAGCAGCTCGCACCGACAGGGGAAATACAATGAGCAGTTCTTC	CASSSHRQGKYNEQFF
once	TRBJ2-7	TRBV29-1	NA	TGCAGCGTGATACAGGGCGACCTCTCCTACGAGCAGTACTTC	CSVIQGDLSYEQYF
many	TRBJ1-5	TRBV29-1	NA	TGCAGCGTTGGAGAGCAATATAGCAATCAGCCCCAGCATTTT	CSVGEQYSNQPQHF
few	TRBJ1-1	TRBV6-1	NA	TGTGCCAGCAGGGACCTCACTGAAGCTTTCTTT	CASRDLTEAFF
NA	TRBJ1-2	TRBV5-4	TRBD1	TGTGCCAGCAGCCCCAGGGGGGCCAGGGACTATGGCTACACCTTC	CASSPRGARDYGYTF
NA	TRBJ2-2	TRBV7-9	NA	TGTGCCAGCAGCTTAACCCAGCCGAACACCGGGGAGCTGTTTTTT	CASSLTQPNTGELFF